Described below is a single T cell receptor beta chain sequence and its context. Its antigen is unidentified. TCRdb re-analysed the 5' RACE reads in MiXCR, keeping a single row per CDR3 protein. The data show roughly 500,000 distinct CDR3 sequences, roughly 22% seen once. The CDR3 consists of 12 residues. CDR1 MNHEY and CDR2 SVGAGI come from the germline V gene. Trimming cost V 7 bases and J 1 base, with 6 bases left between them. These data come from a study of T-cell memory formation after mild COVID-19. Study outcomes and limitations: Second-wave clones with a day 37 peak had unconfirmed SARS-CoV-2 specificity. There were some responding clones in pre-infection memory, which suggested that cross-reactive memory had joined.

Sequencing input: PBMCs or a T cell subset sorted from them (not recorded which). The chain couples TRBV6-5 to TRBJ2-3; D call uncertain. The TCR sequence derives from an adult woman who had mild COVID-19 (a few samples of this study predate the infection). Cell type and time point are not known. DNA of the CDR3: TGTGCCAGCACCTCCCGCACAGATACGCAGTATTTT. This encodes CASTSRTDTQYF.